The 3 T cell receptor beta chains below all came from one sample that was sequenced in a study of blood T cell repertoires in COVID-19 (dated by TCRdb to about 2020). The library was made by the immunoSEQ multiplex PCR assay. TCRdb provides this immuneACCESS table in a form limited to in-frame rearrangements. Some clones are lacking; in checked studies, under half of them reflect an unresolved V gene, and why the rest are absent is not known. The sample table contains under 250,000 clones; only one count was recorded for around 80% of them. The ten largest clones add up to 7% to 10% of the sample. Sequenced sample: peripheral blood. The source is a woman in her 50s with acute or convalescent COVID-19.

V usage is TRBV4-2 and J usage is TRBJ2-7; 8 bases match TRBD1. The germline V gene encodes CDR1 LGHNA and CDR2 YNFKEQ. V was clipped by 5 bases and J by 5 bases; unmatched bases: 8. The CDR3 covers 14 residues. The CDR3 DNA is TGTGCCAGCAGCGATCGGACAGGGAGTGACGAGCAGTACTTC. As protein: CASSDRTGSDEQYF.

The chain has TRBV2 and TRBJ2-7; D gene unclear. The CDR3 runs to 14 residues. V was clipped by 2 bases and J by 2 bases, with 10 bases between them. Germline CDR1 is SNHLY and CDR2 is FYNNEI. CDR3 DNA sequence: TGTGCCAGCAGTGAAAGTTTAGCTGCCTACGAGCAGTACTTC. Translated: CASSESLAAYEQYF.

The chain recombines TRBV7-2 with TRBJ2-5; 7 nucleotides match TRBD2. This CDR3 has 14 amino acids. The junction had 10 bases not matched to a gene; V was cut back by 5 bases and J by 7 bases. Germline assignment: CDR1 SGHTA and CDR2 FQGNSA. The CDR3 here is CASSPRGGKVTQYF. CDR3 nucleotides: TGTGCCAGCAGCCCCCGGGGAGGGAAGGTGACCCAGTACTTC.